The rows below give T cell receptor beta chains drawn from one sample of a study of T cells in Graves' hyperthyroidism and ophthalmopathy. TCRdb fed the multiplex PCR reads into MiXCR, producing one record per CDR3 protein. The sample records 45,000 to 55,000 distinct CDR3 sequences, approximately 53% being singletons. The sequencing sample was made of peripheral blood or thyroid tissue (not recorded which). The receptors stem from a man between 18 and 29 years old with Graves' hyperthyroidism. Each CDR3 is given with its conserved first and last residue. A D gene is named only where the DNA matches it firmly. Size is stated for part of the rows, as once, few or many counts, or as a class when the clone is expanded.

abundance	v_gene	j_gene	d_gene	CDR3aa	CDR3nt
-	TRBV15	TRBJ2-1	-	CATSRAGLGNEQFF	TGTGCCACCAGCAGAGCGGGGCTGGGCAATGAGCAGTTCTTC
many	TRBV6-1	TRBJ2-7	TRBD2	CASSELGGSAGTLQVKQYF	TGTGCCAGCAGTGAACTGGGAGGGTCAGCGGGGACCCTACAGGTAAAGCAGTACTTC
many	TRBV4-2	TRBJ2-7	TRBD2	CASSQTMASGTYEQYF	TGTGCCAGCAGCCAAACCATGGCTAGCGGTACCTACGAGCAGTACTTC
many	TRBV5-1	TRBJ2-3	-	CASSEGRTDTQYF	TGCGCCAGCAGCGAGGGGCGCACAGATACGCAGTATTTT
-	TRBV7-2	TRBJ2-7	TRBD1	CASSYGQAEQYF	TGTGCCAGCAGCTATGGACAGGCCGAGCAGTACTTC
few	TRBV7-2	TRBJ2-3	TRBD2	CASSLVARREGGDTQYF	TGTGCCAGCAGCTTAGTGGCGCGCCGGGAGGGGGGGGATACGCAGTATTTT
-	TRBV20-1	TRBJ2-5	-	CSARPNLGWDQETQYF	TGCAGTGCTAGACCTAATCTAGGGTGGGACCAAGAGACCCAGTACTTC
-	TRBV5-1	TRBJ2-3	-	CASRADSTSTDMQYF	TGCGCCAGCAGGGCTGACAGTACTAGCACAGATATGCAGTATTTT
-	TRBV7-2	TRBJ1-2	TRBD1	CASSQSGQGYGYTF	TGTGCCAGCAGCCAAAGCGGACAGGGCTATGGCTACACCTTC
many	TRBV7-9	TRBJ2-5	-	CAGSLLRGRETQYF	TGTGCCGGCAGCTTACTTCGGGGGCGGGAGACCCAGTACTTC
-	TRBV20-1	TRBJ1-2	TRBD1	CSLRQGNYGYTF	TGCAGTTTAAGACAGGGCAACTATGGCTACACCTTC
many	TRBV20-1	TRBJ2-3	-	CSAGSSAGLGDTQYF	TGCAGTGCTGGGTCTAGCGCGGGGCTAGGGGATACGCAGTATTTT
large	TRBV15	TRBJ1-6	-	CATSRDRVDSPLHF	TGTGCCACCAGCAGAGACAGGGTCGATTCACCCCTCCACTTT
-	TRBV20-1	TRBJ2-7	TRBD2	CGASATSGVSYEQYF	TGCGGTGCTAGTGCGACCAGCGGGGTCTCCTACGAGCAGTACTTC
few	TRBV19	TRBJ2-5	TRBD1	CASSTSRTGGQETQYF	TGTGCCAGTAGTACTTCTCGGACAGGGGGCCAAGAGACCCAGTACTTC
-	TRBV25-1	TRBJ1-2	-	CASSEYGTRTDGGYTF	TGTGCCAGCAGTGAATACGGGACCCGGACAGACGGTGGCTACACCTTC
many	TRBV20-1	TRBJ1-1	TRBD1	CSASRDSLINTEAFF	TGCAGTGCTAGCAGGGACAGTCTCATTAACACTGAAGCTTTCTTT
many	TRBV28	TRBJ1-2	-	CASSALNRLGYTF	TGTGCCAGCAGTGCATTAAACAGGCTCGGCTACACCTTC
once	TRBV20-1	TRBJ2-5	-	CSARRRGIRSQPQYF	TGCAGTGCTAGACGAAGGGGTATCAGGAGTCAGCCCCAGTACTTC
few	TRBV7-9	TRBJ2-3	TRBD2	CASSSPGVEWTSGRADTQYF	TGTGCCAGCAGCTCGCCTGGGGTAGAATGGACTAGCGGGAGGGCAGATACGCAGTATTTT
many	TRBV7-9	TRBJ2-2	-	CASSFSQVGELFF	TGTGCCAGCAGCTTCTCCCAGGTCGGGGAGCTGTTTTTT
many	TRBV7-2	TRBJ1-6	TRBD1	CASSIQGANSPLHF	TGTGCCAGCAGCATACAGGGGGCGAATTCACCCCTCCACTTT
-	TRBV29-1	TRBJ2-7	TRBD1	CSAWGQHSYEQYF	TGCAGCGCATGGGGACAGCACTCCTACGAGCAGTACTTC
-	TRBV19	TRBJ2-6	-	CANSIFGVVNGANVLTF	TGTGCCAATAGTATATTCGGGGTCGTGAATGGGGCCAACGTCCTGACCTTC
many	TRBV9	TRBJ2-7	TRBD2	CASSVGRTSLYEQYF	TGTGCCAGCAGCGTAGGGAGGACTAGCCTTTACGAGCAGTACTTC
many	TRBV27	TRBJ1-6	-	CASSLLPGTVSSYNSPLHF	TGTGCCAGCAGTTTATTACCCGGGACCGTTAGCTCCTATAATTCACCCCTCCACTTT
-	TRBV7-9	TRBJ2-7	-	CASSLVTGGSYERYF	TGTGCCAGCAGCTTAGTGACTGGGGGAAGCTACGAGCGGTACTTC
-	TRBV4-1	TRBJ1-2	-	CASSHQFRKGYTF	TGCGCCAGCAGCCACCAATTCAGGAAAGGCTACACCTTC
many	TRBV20-1	TRBJ2-7	-	CSASIISPSSYEQYF	TGCAGTGCTAGTATTATCTCACCGAGCTCCTACGAGCAGTACTTC
many	TRBV29-1	TRBJ2-7	-	CSAHQGAAYEQYF	TGCAGCGCCCATCAGGGTGCAGCCTACGAGCAGTACTTC
-	TRBV7-8	TRBJ2-5	TRBD1	CASSGQGSKTQYF	TGTGCCAGCAGCGGACAGGGGTCGAAGACCCAGTACTTC
many	TRBV29-1	TRBJ2-7	-	CSVREMLRESYEQYF	TGCAGCGTGAGAGAAATGCTACGCGAATCCTACGAGCAGTACTTC
-	TRBV20-1	TRBJ2-2	-	CSARDRRTNTGELFF	TGCAGTGCTAGAGATCGAAGGACAAACACCGGGGAGCTGTTTTTT
many	TRBV9	TRBJ1-2	TRBD1	CASSVGTGGFYGYTF	TGTGCCAGCAGCGTAGGGACAGGGGGATTCTATGGCTACACCTTC
many	TRBV5-6	TRBJ1-2	-	CASSLVGGYGYTF	TGTGCCAGCAGCTTGGTTGGGGGCTATGGCTACACCTTC